These 10 T cell receptor beta chains originate from one sample sequenced in a study of blood T cells in healthy people across ages. Using a J-beta primer mix together with a sample-barcoded 5' primer, a second PCR was run for 7 to 11 cycles. TCRdb re-derived calls from the 5' RACE reads in MiXCR, one entry per CDR3 protein. This table holds just under 550,000 distinct CDR3 sequences, less than 25% found once. This sample also appeared in a second study, on T cells of mothers and their children.

Specimen: blood. The receptor set was obtained from a boy aged 5-17 years in good health.

The gene calls are TRBV20-1 and TRBJ2-1, with no clear D. The V gene lost 5 bases and the J gene lost 10 bases, with 15 bases spanning the gap. The CDR3 has 12 amino acids. The germline V gene has CDR1 DFQATT and CDR2 SNEGSKA (reference sequence). The CDR3 is CSAARLITEQFF. In DNA, the CDR3 is TGCAGTGCTGCCCGACTCATCACCGAGCAGTTCTTC.

This clonotype was found a few times. The chain is built from TRBV28 and TRBJ2-7; the D is unclear. This CDR3 has 14 amino acids. V was clipped by 5 bases and J by 2 bases, with 13 bases between them. Germline V gives CDR1 MDHEN, CDR2 SYDVKM. CDR3 sequence (DNA): TGTGCCAGCAGTCTTCGAAACTTTGCCTACGAGCAGTACTTC. Protein sequence: CASSLRNFAYEQYF.

The CDR3 coding sequence is TGCGCCAGCAGCGGCGACAGGGTCGAGCAGTACTTC. Translating gives CASSGDRVEQYF. The J gene is TRBJ2-5, the V gene TRBV5-1, with 7 bases identical to TRBD1. TRBJ2-7 matches the DNA end more closely, so the J call is doubtful. In germline, CDR1 is SGHRS, CDR2 YFSETQ. This CDR3 is 12 amino acids long.

This sequence joins TRBV7-9 and TRBJ2-1; 10 bases map to TRBD2. This CDR3 comprises 15 residues. CDR1 and CDR2 (germline): SEHNR, FQNEAQ (reference sequence). V lost 6 bases to trimming and J lost 2 bases; unmatched junction nucleotides: 4. The CDR3 sequence: CASRSLAGAYNEQFF. In DNA form, the CDR3 reads TGTGCCAGCAGGTCCCTAGCGGGGGCCTACAATGAGCAGTTCTTC.

This clonotype was counted between two and nine times. This chain connects TRBV6-5 to TRBJ1-1, with D maybe TRBD1 (6 bases). V lost 5 bases to trimming and J lost 1 base, with 14 bases between them. The CDR3 runs to 15 residues. Germline CDR1 reads MNHEY; CDR2 reads SVGAGI. In DNA form, the CDR3 reads TGTGCCAGCAGTCCAGACAGGCCCCAGAACACTGAAGCTTTCTTT. This gives the protein CASSPDRPQNTEAFF.

This clonotype was recorded a few times. The CDR3 nucleotides read TGCGCCAGCAGCCACACAGGGGATGGGGAGCAGTACTTC. This translates into CASSHTGDGEQYF. The chain combines TRBV4-3 with TRBJ2-7; 7 bases are a match to TRBD1. J was trimmed by 7 bases and V by 3 bases; bases with no gene match: 6. The CDR3 has 13 amino acids. Germline CDR1 is LGHNA and CDR2 is YSLEER.

This clonotype was seen many times. The chain combines TRBV13 with TRBJ2-7; D call uncertain. The CDR3 has 11 residues. Germline-derived CDR1 and CDR2 are PRHDT and FYEKMQ (reference sequence). The V end lost 2 bases, the J end lost 7 bases, and 6 bases lay between the germline ends. CDR3 sequence: CASSLSREQYF. The CDR3 DNA follows: TGTGCCAGCAGCTTATCTCGAGAGCAGTACTTC.

The chain is built from TRBV7-9 and TRBJ1-1, with TRBD1 matching 10 bases. Trimming cost V 3 bases and J 7 bases; bases outside gene matches: 5. CDR3 length: 14 residues. The germline CDR1 and CDR2 sequences are SEHNR and FQNEAQ (reference sequence). The CDR3 loop is CASSLGQGIIEAFF. DNA for the CDR3: TGTGCCAGCAGCTTGGGACAGGGGATTATTGAAGCTTTCTTT.

The chain combines TRBV18 with TRBJ1-2; possible D gene TRBD1, 6 bases. V lost 8 bases and J lost 0, with 10 bases in between. The V gene's germline CDR1 is KGHSH and CDR2 LQKENI. The CDR3 consists of 13 residues. CDR3 sequence reads: CASGGSTNYGYTF. The CDR3, as DNA: TGTGCCAGCGGGGGCAGTACTAACTATGGCTACACCTTC.

V gene TRBV4-1 combines with J gene TRBJ1-1; D remains ambiguous. V shed 0 bases and J shed 1 base, with 9 bases lying between them. The germline CDR1 and CDR2 sequences are MGHRA and YSYEKL. This CDR3 is built from 15 residues. The CDR3 DNA is TGCGCCAGCAGCCAAGATCAGGTGCAGAACACTGAAGCTTTCTTT. Its translation is CASSQDQVQNTEAFF.